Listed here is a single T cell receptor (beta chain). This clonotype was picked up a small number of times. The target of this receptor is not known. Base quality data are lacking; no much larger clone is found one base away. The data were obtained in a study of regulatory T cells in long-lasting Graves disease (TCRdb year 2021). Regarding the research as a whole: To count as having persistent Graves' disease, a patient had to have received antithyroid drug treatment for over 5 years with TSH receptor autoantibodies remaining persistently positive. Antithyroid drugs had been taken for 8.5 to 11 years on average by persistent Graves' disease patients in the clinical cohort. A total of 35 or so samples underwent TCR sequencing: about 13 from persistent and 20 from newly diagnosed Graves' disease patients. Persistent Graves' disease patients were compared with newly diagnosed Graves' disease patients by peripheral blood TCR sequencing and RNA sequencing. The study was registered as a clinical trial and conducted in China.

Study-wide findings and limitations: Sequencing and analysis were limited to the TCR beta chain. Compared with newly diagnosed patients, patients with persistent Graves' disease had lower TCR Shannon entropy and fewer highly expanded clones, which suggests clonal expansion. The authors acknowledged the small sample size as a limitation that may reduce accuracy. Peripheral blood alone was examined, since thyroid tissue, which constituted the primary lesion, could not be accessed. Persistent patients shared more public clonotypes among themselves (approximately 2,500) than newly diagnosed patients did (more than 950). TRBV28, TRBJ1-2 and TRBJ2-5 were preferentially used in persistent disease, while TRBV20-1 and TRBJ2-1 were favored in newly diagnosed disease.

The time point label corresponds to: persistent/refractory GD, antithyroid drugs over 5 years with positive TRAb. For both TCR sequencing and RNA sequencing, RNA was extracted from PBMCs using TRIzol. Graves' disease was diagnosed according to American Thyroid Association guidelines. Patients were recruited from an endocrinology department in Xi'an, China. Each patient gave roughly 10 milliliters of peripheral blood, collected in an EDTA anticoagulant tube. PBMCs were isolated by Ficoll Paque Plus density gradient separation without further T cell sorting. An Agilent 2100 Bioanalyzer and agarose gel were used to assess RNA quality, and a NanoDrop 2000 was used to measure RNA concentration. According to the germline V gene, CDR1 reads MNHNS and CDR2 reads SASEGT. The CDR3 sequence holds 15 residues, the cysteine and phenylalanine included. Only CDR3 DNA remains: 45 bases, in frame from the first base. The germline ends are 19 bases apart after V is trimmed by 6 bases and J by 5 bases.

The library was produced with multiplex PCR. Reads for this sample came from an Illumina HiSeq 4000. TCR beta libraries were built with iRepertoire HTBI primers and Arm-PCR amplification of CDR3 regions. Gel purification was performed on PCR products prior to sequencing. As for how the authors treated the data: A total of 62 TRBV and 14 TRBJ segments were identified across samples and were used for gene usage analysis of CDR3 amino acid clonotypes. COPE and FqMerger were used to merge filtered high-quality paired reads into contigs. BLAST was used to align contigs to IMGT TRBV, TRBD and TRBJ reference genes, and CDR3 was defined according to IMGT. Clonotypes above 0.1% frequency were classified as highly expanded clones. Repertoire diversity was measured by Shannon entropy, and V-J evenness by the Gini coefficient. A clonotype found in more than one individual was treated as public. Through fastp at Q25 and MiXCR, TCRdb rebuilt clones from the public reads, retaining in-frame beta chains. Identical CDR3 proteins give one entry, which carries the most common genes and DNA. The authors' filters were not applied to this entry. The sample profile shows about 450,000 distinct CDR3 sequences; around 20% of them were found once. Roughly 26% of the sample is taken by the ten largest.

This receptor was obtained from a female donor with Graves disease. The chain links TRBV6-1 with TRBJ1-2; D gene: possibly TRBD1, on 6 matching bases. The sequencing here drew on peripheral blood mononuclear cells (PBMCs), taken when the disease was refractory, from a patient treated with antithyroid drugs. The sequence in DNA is TGTGCCAGCAGCTCCCACGGGGGGGGCGCTTATGGCTACACCTTC. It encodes CASSSHGGGAYGYTF.